The 30 T cell receptor beta chains reported below all come from one sample, sequenced in a study of blood T cell repertoires in COVID-19. Libraries were prepared by immunoSEQ multiplex PCR; TCRdb keeps only in-frame clonotypes and omits some of them. The sample holds some 130,000 clones, 70% to 80% seen once. Sequenced input: peripheral blood. Receptors were obtained from a man between 60 and 75 years old who had recovered from COVID-19.

The chain uses TRBV19 and TRBJ2-7; possible D gene TRBD2, 6 bases. CDR3 length: 14 amino acids. Trimming pared 7 bases from V and 5 bases from J, leaving 18 bases between. The germline V gene encodes CDR1 LNHDA and CDR2 SQIVND (reference sequence). In DNA form, the CDR3 reads TGTGCCAGTAAGTCACTAGCTACGACGAACGAGCAGTACTTC. This codes for CASKSLATTNEQYF.

The J gene is TRBJ2-1, the V gene TRBV3-1 (or the pseudogene TRBV3-2); 7 nucleotides line up with TRBD1. This CDR3 contains 12 residues. Trimming removed 1 base from V and 10 bases from J; junction bases left unmatched: 1. In germline, CDR1 is LGHDT, CDR2 YNNKEL (reference sequence). The CDR3 here is CASSQVQGEQFF. The DNA for the CDR3 is TGTGCCAGCAGCCAAGTACAGGGGGAGCAGTTCTTC.

The chain has TRBV28 and TRBJ2-1; no clear D gene. The CDR3 covers 15 residues. Looked up from germline, CDR1 is MDHEN and CDR2 is SYDVKM. The V end was cut by 6 bases, the J end by 4 bases, with 16 bases between. CDR3 amino acids: CASSPPRGTYNEQFF. Here the CDR3 DNA reads TGTGCCAGCAGCCCCCCTAGAGGTACTTACAATGAGCAGTTCTTC.

The V gene is TRBV7-8, the J gene TRBJ2-3, with 8 bases matching TRBD2. V shed 5 bases, J shed 0 bases, and the junction held 7 bases outside the gene matches. The CDR3 loop spans 16 amino acids. The germline gives CDR1 SGHVS, CDR2 FQNEAQ. The CDR3 DNA is TGTGCCAGCAGCGAACGGGAGGGAGCTAGCACAGATACGCAGTATTTT. Protein sequence: CASSEREGASTDTQYF.

The V call is TRBV12-5, the J call TRBJ1-4, with D possibly being TRBD1 (6 bases). The V and J ends lost 6 bases and 6 bases respectively, with 14 bases between them. Germline loops: CDR1 LGHNT, CDR2 FRNRAP. This CDR3 is built from 14 residues. The CDR3 DNA follows: TGTGCTAGTGGCCGGACAGAGAAAGATGAAAAACTGTTTTTT. Translated: CASGRTEKDEKLFF.

The chain links TRBV5-1 to TRBJ2-2, with 7 bases aligning to TRBD1. The CDR3 is 14 amino acids. CDR1 and CDR2 (germline): SGHRS, YFSETQ. Trimming removed 3 bases from V and 7 bases from J; junction bases left unmatched: 6. CDR3 nucleotide sequence: TGCGCCAGCAGCTCCATGGGGACAGACGGGGAGCTGTTTTTT. It translates to CASSSMGTDGELFF.

The chain has TRBV5-4 and TRBJ2-3; 9 bases fit TRBD1. Trimming took 10 bases from V and 1 from J; bases not matched to a gene: 4. Germline V CDR1 and CDR2: SGHNT, YYREEE (reference sequence). The CDR3 runs 13 residues. The DNA for the CDR3 is TGTGCCTTTGGGGACAGGGGCACAGATACGCAGTATTTT. This codes for CAFGDRGTDTQYF. The complete variable domain, with remaining parts taken from reference TRBV5-4 and TRBJ2-3, reads ETGVTQSPTHLIKTRGQQVTLRCSSQSGHNTVSWYQQALGQGPQFIFQYYREEENGRGNFPPRFSGLQFPNYSSELNVNALELDDSALYLCAFGDRGTDTQYFGPGTRLTVL.

V and J are TRBV29-1 and TRBJ2-7, with TRBD1 identical over 8 bases. The CDR3 runs to 11 residues. J lost 10 bases, V lost 3 bases, and 5 bases had no gene match. Germline CDR1 SQVTM, CDR2 ANQGSEA. The CDR3 sequence: CSVDAGGFQYF. CDR3 bases: TGCAGCGTTGATGCAGGGGGCTTTCAGTACTTC.

The chain combines TRBV7-2 with TRBJ2-2; D might be TRBD2 (7 bases). Germline values: CDR1 SGHTA, CDR2 FQGNSA. V was shortened by 0 bases and J by 5 bases, with 13 bases between the two germline ends. The CDR3 loop spans 16 amino acids. Written as DNA, the CDR3 is TGTGCCAGCAGCTTAGCGGGGGGGCATCAAACCGGGGAGCTGTTTTTT. Its translation is CASSLAGGHQTGELFF.

The chain combines TRBV6-2 or TRBV6-3 with TRBJ1-6, with D unclear. The CDR3 sequence is 18 residues long. Germline CDR1 is MNHEY and CDR2 is SVGEGT. Trimming stripped 0 bases from V and 0 bases from J, with 12 bases between. CDR3 sequence: CASSYSKYGSSYNSPLHF. The CDR3 DNA follows: TGTGCCAGCAGTTACTCGAAATATGGCAGCTCCTATAATTCACCCCTCCACTTT.

The rearrangement joins TRBV7-2 to TRBJ2-7; D might be TRBD1 (6 bases). The V gene lost 1 base and the J gene lost 0 bases, with 7 bases spanning the gap. CDR1 and CDR2 (germline): SGHTA, FQGNSA. This CDR3 contains 14 residues. CDR3 sequence reads: CASSLDRASYEQYF. The CDR3 region has the DNA TGTGCCAGCAGCTTAGACAGGGCCTCCTACGAGCAGTACTTC.

This rearrangement joins TRBV7-2 to TRBJ1-2; 7 bases are a match to TRBD1. Trimming at V came to 5 bases and at J to 4 bases, leaving 7 bases not matched to a gene. In germline, CDR1 is SGHTA, CDR2 FQGNSA. This CDR3 region has 14 residues. The CDR3 DNA reads TGTGCCAGCAGCACCGACAGGGCTTTCTATGGCTACACCTTC. Translating gives CASSTDRAFYGYTF.

Only one count was recorded for this clone. The gene calls are TRBV2 and TRBJ2-7, with D possibly matching TRBD1 (7 bases). CDR3 length: 14 residues. The V and J ends lost 3 bases and 5 bases respectively, with 14 bases between them. Germline assignment: CDR1 SNHLY and CDR2 FYNNEI. The CDR3 is CASSERRDSHEQYF. CDR3 DNA sequence: TGTGCCAGCAGTGAGCGGCGGGACAGCCACGAGCAGTACTTC.

The rearrangement joins TRBV28 to TRBJ1-2, with D unresolved. Germline V CDR1 and CDR2: MDHEN, SYDVKM. The CDR3 covers 13 residues. V was trimmed by 3 bases and J by 2 bases, leaving 7 bases between them. The CDR3 coding sequence is TGTGCCAGCAGTTTGACGGAGAACTATGGCTACACCTTC. This gives the protein CASSLTENYGYTF.

The CDR3 spells CASSEVSQGFYNEQFF. The CDR3, as DNA: TGTGCCAGCAGTGAAGTATCGCAGGGTTTCTACAATGAGCAGTTCTTC. This rearrangement joins TRBV2 to TRBJ2-1, with D possibly matching TRBD1 (5 bases). V shed 1 base and J shed 3 bases, with 13 bases lying between them. The CDR3 is 16 residues long. Germline CDR1 SNHLY, CDR2 FYNNEI.

The genes are TRBV27 and TRBJ2-3, with D possibly TRBD1 on 6 matching bases. The germline V gene has CDR1 MNHEY and CDR2 SMNVEV (reference sequence). V shed 3 bases and J shed 6 bases, with 19 bases lying between them. The CDR3 length is 16 residues. CDR3 loop: CASSLRSSGQGDTQYF. CDR3 DNA: TGTGCCAGCAGTTTGCGGTCGAGCGGTCAGGGGGATACGCAGTATTTT.

This chain joins TRBV6-1 and TRBJ1-1; D gene unclear. V shed 0 bases and J shed 0 bases, with 8 bases lying between them. CDR1 MNHNS and CDR2 SASEGT come from the germline V gene. This CDR3 is 15 amino acids long. The CDR3 sequence: CASSEARLMNTEAFF. The CDR3 DNA reads TGTGCCAGCAGTGAAGCGAGGTTGATGAACACTGAAGCTTTCTTT.

V usage is TRBV6-2 or TRBV6-3 and J usage is TRBJ2-5; 8 bases fit TRBD1. The CDR3 has 15 amino acids. With 6 bases clipped from V and 2 bases from J, the junction kept 8 bases outside the gene matches. The germline V gene has CDR1 MNHEY and CDR2 SVGEGT. This CDR3 is CASSILQGGQETQYF. The CDR3 region has the DNA TGTGCCAGCAGCATCTTACAGGGGGGACAAGAGACCCAGTACTTC.

This chain joins TRBV6-2 or TRBV6-3 and TRBJ2-3, with 12 bases matching TRBD2. The CDR3 sequence is 16 residues long. The germline CDR1 and CDR2 sequences are MNHEY and SVGEGT. J gave up 3 bases and V 2 bases, and 3 bases lay outside the gene matches. The CDR3 region has the DNA TGTGCCAGCAGTTACCTAGCGGGGGGGCTGACAGATACGCAGTATTTT. Protein: CASSYLAGGLTDTQYF.

The chain employs TRBV3-1 (or the pseudogene TRBV3-2) and TRBJ2-5; 7 bases align to TRBD1. The CDR3 loop spans 14 amino acids. Per the germline V gene, CDR1 is LGHDT and CDR2 is YNNKEL (reference sequence). Unmatched junction bases numbered 0, after V lost 1 base and J lost 1 base. Here the CDR3 reads CASSQGTGQETQYF. CDR3 DNA sequence: TGTGCCAGCAGCCAAGGGACAGGCCAAGAGACCCAGTACTTC.

The V gene is TRBV4-3, the J gene TRBJ2-1; D perhaps matches TRBD1 (5 bases). Germline loops: CDR1 LGHNA, CDR2 YSLEER. This CDR3 has 13 amino acids. Deletions cut 0 bases from V and 9 bases from J, with 9 bases between. The CDR3 is CASSQDRRVEQFF. The CDR3, as DNA: TGCGCCAGCAGCCAAGATCGCAGGGTTGAGCAGTTCTTC.

This sequence joins TRBV7-3 and TRBJ2-2, with D possibly matching TRBD1 (6 bases). The CDR3 sequence is 18 residues long. Trimming cost V 4 bases and J 2 bases, with 20 bases left between them. The V gene's germline CDR1 is SGHTA and CDR2 FQGTGA. CDR3 nucleotides: TGTGCCAGCAGCTCCACAACTACGGGACAAATCAACACCGGGGAGCTGTTTTTT. Its protein product is CASSSTTTGQINTGELFF.

This chain links TRBV28 with TRBJ2-5; a weak D match, TRBD1 (5 bases). Germline V gene sequence: CDR1 MDHEN, CDR2 SYDVKM. Trimming took off 1 base at V and 5 bases at J, with 14 bases between the two ends. The CDR3 sequence is 15 residues long. Written as DNA, the CDR3 is TGTGCCAGCAGTTTATACCCAGGGTTTAGGGAGACCCAGTACTTC. Protein product: CASSLYPGFRETQYF.

This sequence joins TRBV6-4 and TRBJ2-3; D is possibly TRBD1 (5 bases). The V and J ends lost 8 bases and 2 bases respectively, with 11 bases between them. The CDR3 contains 13 residues. Germline-derived CDR1 and CDR2 are MRHNA and SNTAGT. For the CDR3, the DNA is TGTGCCAGCGGGGCAGGACACACAGATACGCAGTATTTT. Its translation is CASGAGHTDTQYF.

This clone was seen more than once but under ten times. The chain recombines TRBV5-1 with TRBJ1-2; D gene uncertain. This CDR3 spans 13 amino acids. The V gene's germline CDR1 is SGHRS and CDR2 YFSETQ. Trimming stripped 4 bases from V and 8 bases from J, with 15 bases between. CDR3 nucleotide sequence: TGCGCCAGCAGCCGCCTCTCGGGGATCGGCTACACCTTC. Its translation: CASSRLSGIGYTF.

V and J are TRBV5-1 and TRBJ1-2, with 8 bases that match TRBD1. This CDR3 is 12 amino acids long. The J segment lost 9 bases and the V segment lost 3 bases, leaving 4 bases of the junction unmatched. The germline gives CDR1 SGHRS, CDR2 YFSETQ. The CDR3 here is CASSWTGSSYTF. The CDR3 DNA reads TGCGCCAGCAGCTGGACAGGGAGTAGCTACACCTTC.

The rearrangement uses TRBV19 and TRBJ1-1, with 7 bases identical to TRBD1. CDR3 size: 14 residues. Germline V gene data show CDR1 as LNHDA and CDR2 as SQIVND (reference sequence). The V segment lost 4 bases and the J segment 5 bases; nucleotides outside the gene matches: 7. Here the CDR3 reads CASSTPDRKTEAFF. The CDR3 DNA reads as TGTGCCAGTAGTACGCCGGACAGGAAAACTGAAGCTTTCTTT.

The genes are TRBV5-1 and TRBJ2-5; 7 bases agree with TRBD1. Germline-derived CDR1 and CDR2 are SGHRS and YFSETQ. Trimming cost V 2 bases and J 2 bases; bases outside gene matches: 6. The CDR3 consists of 15 residues. The CDR3 DNA reads as TGCGCCAGCAGCTTCAAAGGACAGGTTCAAGAGACCCAGTACTTC. Protein product: CASSFKGQVQETQYF. The full variable domain, with the rest looked up from reference TRBV5-1 and TRBJ2-5, is KAGVTQTPRYLIKTRGQQVTLSCSPISGHRSVSWYQQTPGQGLQFLFEYFSETQRNKGNFPGRFSGRQFSNSRSEMNVSTLELGDSALYLCASSFKGQVQETQYFGPGTRLLVL.

The CDR3, as DNA: TGTGCCAGCAGCTTCGGGCCCCGGGGAACAGATACGCAGTATTTT. Translated, it gives CASSFGPRGTDTQYF. The chain employs TRBV11-2 and TRBJ2-3; the D gene is possibly TRBD2 (5 bases). Germline values: CDR1 SGHAT, CDR2 FQNNGV. Trimming pared 3 bases from V and 3 bases from J, leaving 13 bases between. The CDR3 is 15 residues long.

V is TRBV11-2 and J is TRBJ2-3; D gene uncertain. V lost 5 bases and J 5 bases, leaving 14 bases between the germline ends. The CDR3 is 14 amino acids. The germline V gene encodes CDR1 SGHAT and CDR2 FQNNGV. DNA of the CDR3: TGTGCCAGCAGCCGACTCACATTGGGAGATACGCAGTATTTT. Translating gives CASSRLTLGDTQYF.